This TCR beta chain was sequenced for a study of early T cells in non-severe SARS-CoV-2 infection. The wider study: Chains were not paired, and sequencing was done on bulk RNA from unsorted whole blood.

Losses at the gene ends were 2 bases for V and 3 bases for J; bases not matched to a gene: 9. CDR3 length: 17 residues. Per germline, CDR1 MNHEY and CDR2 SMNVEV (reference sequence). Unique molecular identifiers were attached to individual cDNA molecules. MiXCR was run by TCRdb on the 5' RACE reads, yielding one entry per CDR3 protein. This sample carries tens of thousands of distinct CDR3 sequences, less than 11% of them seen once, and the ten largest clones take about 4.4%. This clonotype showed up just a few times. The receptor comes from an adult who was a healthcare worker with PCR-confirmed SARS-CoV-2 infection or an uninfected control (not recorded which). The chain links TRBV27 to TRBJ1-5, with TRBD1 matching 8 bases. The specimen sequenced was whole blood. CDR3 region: CASSLRGGQGSNQPQHF. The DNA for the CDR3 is TGTGCCAGCAGTTTAAGGGGTGGACAGGGCTCCAATCAGCCCCAGCATTTT.